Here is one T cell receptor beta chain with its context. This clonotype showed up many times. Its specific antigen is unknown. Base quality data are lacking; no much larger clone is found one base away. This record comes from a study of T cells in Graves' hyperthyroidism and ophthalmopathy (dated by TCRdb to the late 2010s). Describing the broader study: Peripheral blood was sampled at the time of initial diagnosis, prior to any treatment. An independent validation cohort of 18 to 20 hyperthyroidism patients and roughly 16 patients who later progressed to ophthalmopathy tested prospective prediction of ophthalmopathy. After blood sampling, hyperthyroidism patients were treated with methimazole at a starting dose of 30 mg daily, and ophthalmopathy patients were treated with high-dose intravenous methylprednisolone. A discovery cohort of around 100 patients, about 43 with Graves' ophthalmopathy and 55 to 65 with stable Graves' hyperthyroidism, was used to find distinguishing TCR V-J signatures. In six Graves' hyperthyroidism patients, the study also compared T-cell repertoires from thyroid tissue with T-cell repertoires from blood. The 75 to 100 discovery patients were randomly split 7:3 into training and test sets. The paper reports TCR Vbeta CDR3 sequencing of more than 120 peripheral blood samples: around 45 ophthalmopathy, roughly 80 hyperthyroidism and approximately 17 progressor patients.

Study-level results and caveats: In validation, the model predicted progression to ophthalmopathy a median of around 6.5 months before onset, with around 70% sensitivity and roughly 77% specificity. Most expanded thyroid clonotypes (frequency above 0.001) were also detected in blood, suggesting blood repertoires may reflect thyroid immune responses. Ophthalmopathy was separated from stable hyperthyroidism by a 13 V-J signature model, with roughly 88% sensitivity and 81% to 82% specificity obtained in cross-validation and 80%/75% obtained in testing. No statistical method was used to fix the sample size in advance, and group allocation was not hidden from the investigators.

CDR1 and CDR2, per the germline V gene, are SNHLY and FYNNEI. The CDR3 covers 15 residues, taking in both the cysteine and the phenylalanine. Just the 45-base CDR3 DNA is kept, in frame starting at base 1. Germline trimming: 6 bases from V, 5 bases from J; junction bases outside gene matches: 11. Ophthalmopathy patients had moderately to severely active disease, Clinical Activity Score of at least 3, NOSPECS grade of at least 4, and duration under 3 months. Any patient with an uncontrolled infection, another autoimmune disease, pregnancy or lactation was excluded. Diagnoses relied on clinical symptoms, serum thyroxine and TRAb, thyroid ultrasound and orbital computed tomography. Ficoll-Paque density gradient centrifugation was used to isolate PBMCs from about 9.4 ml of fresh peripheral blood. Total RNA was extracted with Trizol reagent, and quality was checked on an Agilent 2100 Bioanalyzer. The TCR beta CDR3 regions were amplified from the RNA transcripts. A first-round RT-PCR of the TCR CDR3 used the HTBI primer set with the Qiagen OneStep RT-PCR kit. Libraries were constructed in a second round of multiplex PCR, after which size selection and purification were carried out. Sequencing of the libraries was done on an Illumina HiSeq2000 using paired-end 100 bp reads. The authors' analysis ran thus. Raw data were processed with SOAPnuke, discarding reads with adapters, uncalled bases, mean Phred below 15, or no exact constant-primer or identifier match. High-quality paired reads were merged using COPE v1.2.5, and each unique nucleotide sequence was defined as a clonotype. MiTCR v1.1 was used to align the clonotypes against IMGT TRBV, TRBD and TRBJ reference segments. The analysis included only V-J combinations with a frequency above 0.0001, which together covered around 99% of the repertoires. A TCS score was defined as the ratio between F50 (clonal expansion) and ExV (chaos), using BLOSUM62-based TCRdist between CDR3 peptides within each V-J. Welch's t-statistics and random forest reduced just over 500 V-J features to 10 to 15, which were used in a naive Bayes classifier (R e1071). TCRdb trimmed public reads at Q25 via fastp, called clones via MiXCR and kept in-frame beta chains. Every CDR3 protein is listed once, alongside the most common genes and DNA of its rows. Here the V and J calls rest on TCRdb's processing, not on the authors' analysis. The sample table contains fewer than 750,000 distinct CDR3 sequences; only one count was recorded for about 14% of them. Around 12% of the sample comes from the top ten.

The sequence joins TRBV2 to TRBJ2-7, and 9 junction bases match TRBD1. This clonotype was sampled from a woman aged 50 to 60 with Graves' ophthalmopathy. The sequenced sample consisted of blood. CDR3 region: CASRNRGQGTHEQYF. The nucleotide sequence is TGTGCCAGCAGAAACCGAGGACAGGGGACACACGAGCAGTACTTC.